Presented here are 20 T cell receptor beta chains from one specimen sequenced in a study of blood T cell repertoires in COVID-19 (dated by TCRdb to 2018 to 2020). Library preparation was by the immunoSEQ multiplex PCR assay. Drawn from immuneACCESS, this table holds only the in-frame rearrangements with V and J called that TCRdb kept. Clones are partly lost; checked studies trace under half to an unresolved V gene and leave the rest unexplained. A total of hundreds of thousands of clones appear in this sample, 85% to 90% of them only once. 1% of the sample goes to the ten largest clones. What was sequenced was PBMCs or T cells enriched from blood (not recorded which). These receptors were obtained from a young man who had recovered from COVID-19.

CDR3 sequence (DNA): TGTGCTAGTGGTCCTGGACAGGGTTCCTACGAGCAGTACTTC. Its protein product is CASGPGQGSYEQYF. The J gene is TRBJ2-7, the V gene TRBV12-5, with TRBD1 matching 8 bases. The CDR3 extends over 14 amino acids. Germline CDR1 is LGHNT and CDR2 is FRNRAP. V lost 5 bases and J lost 1; bases outside the gene matches: 4.

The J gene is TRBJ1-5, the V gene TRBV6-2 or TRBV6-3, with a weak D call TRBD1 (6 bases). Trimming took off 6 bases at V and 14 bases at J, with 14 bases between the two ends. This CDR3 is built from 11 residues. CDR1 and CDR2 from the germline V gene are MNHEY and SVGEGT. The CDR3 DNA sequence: TGTGCCAGCAGCCCCGGACAGACAAAGCATTTT. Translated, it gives CASSPGQTKHF.

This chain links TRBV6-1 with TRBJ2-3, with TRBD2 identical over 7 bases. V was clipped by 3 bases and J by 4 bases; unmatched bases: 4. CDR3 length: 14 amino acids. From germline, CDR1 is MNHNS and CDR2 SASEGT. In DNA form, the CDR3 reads TGTGCCAGCAGTGATCGGGGAGGGTCAGATACGCAGTATTTT. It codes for CASSDRGGSDTQYF.

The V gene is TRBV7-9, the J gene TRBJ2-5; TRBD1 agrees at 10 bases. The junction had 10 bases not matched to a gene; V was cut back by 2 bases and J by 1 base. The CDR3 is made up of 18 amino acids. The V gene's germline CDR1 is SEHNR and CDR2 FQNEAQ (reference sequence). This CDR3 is CASSLNLLGTGVQETQYF. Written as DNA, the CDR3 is TGTGCCAGCAGCTTAAACCTGTTAGGGACAGGGGTCCAAGAGACCCAGTACTTC.

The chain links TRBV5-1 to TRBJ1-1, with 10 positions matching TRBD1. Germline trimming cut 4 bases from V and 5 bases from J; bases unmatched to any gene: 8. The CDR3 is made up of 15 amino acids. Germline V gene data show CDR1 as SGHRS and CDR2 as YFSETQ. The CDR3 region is CASSPLTGGSTEAFF. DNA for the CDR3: TGCGCCAGCAGCCCGCTGACAGGGGGCAGTACTGAAGCTTTCTTT.

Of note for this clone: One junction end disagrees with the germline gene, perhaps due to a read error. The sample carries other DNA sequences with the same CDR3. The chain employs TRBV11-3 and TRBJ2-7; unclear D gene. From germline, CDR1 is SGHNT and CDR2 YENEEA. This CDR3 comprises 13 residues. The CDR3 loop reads CASSFGSSYEQYF. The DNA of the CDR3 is TGTGCTAGCAGCTTCGGGTCCTCCTACGAGCAGTACTTC.

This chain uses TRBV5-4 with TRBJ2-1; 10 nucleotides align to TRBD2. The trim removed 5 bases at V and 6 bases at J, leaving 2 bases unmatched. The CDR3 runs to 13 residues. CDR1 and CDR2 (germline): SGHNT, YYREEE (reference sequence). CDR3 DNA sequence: TGTGCCAGCAGACTAGCGGGGACCAATGAGCAGTTCTTC. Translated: CASRLAGTNEQFF. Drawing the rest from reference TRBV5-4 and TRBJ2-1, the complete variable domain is ETGVTQSPTHLIKTRGQQVTLRCSSQSGHNTVSWYQQALGQGPQFIFQYYREEENGRGNFPPRFSGLQFPNYSSELNVNALELDDSALYLCASRLAGTNEQFFGPGTRLTVL.

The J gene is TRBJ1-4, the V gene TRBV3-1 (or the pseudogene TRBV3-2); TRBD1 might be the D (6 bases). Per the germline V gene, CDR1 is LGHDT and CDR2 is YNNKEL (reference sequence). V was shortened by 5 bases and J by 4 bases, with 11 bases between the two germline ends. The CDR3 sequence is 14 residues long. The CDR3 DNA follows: TGTGCCAGCAGCTACGGACAGAGTAATGAAAAACTGTTTTTT. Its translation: CASSYGQSNEKLFF.

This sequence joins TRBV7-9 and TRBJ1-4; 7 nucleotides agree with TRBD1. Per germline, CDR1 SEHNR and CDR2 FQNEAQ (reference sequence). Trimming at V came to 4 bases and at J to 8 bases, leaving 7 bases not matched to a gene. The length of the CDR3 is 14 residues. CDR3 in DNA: TGTGCCAGCAGCTGGGACAGTTTAAGGGAAAAACTGTTTTTT. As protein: CASSWDSLREKLFF.

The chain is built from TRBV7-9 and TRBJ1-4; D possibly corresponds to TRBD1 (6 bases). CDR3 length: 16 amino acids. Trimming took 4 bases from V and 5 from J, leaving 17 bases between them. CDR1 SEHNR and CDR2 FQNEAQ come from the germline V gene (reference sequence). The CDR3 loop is CASSSHGGHGNEKLFF. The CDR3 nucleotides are TGTGCCAGCAGCTCCCACGGGGGGCATGGGAATGAAAAACTGTTTTTT.

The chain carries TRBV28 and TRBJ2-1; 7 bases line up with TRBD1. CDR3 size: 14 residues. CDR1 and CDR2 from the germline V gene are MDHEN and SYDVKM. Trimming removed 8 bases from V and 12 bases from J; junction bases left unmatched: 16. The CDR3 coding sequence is TGTGCCAGCGAGACCGGGACAGAGACAATGAGGCAGTTCTTC. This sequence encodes CASETGTETMRQFF.

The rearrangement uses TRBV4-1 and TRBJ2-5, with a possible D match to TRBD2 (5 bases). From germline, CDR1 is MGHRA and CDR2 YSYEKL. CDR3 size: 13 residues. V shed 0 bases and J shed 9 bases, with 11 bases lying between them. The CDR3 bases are TGCGCCAGCAGCCAAGAAGTGGCCGGGGCCCAGTACTTC. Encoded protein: CASSQEVAGAQYF.

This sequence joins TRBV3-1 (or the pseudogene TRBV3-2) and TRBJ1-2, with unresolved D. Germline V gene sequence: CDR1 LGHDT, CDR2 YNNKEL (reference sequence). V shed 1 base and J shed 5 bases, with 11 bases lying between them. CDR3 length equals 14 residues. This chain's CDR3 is CASSQGEADYGYTF. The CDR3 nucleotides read TGTGCCAGCAGCCAAGGCGAGGCGGATTATGGCTACACCTTC.

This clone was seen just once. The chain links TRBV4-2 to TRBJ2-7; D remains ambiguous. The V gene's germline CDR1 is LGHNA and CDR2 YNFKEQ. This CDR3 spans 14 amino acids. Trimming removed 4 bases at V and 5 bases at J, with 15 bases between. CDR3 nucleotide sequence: TGTGCCAGCAGCCCCTGGAACGGGTCGCACGAGCAGTACTTC. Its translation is CASSPWNGSHEQYF.

The CDR3 sequence: CASRNRLEQYF. DNA of the CDR3: TGTGCCAGCAGGAACAGGCTCGAGCAGTACTTC. The chain couples TRBV2 to TRBJ2-7; a possible D gene is TRBD1 (5 bases). The CDR3 is 11 amino acids. Germline loops: CDR1 SNHLY, CDR2 FYNNEI. Trimming removed 6 bases at V and 6 bases at J, with 9 bases between.

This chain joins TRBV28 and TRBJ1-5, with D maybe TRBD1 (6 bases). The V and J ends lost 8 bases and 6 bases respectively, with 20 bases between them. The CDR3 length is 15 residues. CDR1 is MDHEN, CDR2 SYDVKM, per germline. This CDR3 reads CASLKNRESVQPQHF. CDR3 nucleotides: TGTGCCAGCCTCAAAAACAGGGAATCGGTTCAGCCCCAGCATTTT.

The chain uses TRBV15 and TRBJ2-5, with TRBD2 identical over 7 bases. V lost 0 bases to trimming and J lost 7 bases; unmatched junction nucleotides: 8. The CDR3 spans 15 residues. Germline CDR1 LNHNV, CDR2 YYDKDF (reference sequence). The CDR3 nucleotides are TGTGCCACCAGCAGAGATCGAGCGCGGGGGAGGACCCAGTACTTC. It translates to CATSRDRARGRTQYF.

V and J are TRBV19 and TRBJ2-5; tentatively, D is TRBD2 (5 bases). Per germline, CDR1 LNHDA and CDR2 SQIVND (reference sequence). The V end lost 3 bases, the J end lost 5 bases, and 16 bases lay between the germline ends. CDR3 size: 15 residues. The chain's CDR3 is CASSIISSGGETQYF. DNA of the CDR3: TGTGCCAGTAGTATTATCTCTTCGGGCGGGGAGACCCAGTACTTC. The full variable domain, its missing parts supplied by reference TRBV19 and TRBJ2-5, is DGGITQSPKYLFRKEGQNVTLSCEQNLNHDAMYWYRQDPGQGLRLIYYSQIVNDFQKGDIAEGYSVSREKKESFPLTVTSAQKNPTAFYLCASSIISSGGETQYFGPGTRLLVL.

CDR3: CASSQRGGEGNQPQHF. The CDR3 region has the DNA TGTGCCAGCAGCCAAAGGGGTGGGGAGGGGAATCAGCCCCAGCATTTT. The chain combines TRBV3-1 (or the pseudogene TRBV3-2) with TRBJ1-5; D might be TRBD1 (5 bases). CDR3 length: 16 residues. V was shortened by 2 bases and J by 4 bases, with 15 bases between the two germline ends. Per the germline V gene, CDR1 is LGHDT and CDR2 is YNNKEL (reference sequence).

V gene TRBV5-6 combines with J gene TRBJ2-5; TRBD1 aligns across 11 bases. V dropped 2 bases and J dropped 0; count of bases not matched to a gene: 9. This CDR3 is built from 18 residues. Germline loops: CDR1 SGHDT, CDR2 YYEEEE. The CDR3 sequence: CASSFAGTGGSYQETQYF. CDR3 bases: TGTGCCAGCAGCTTCGCCGGGACAGGGGGTTCTTACCAAGAGACCCAGTACTTC.